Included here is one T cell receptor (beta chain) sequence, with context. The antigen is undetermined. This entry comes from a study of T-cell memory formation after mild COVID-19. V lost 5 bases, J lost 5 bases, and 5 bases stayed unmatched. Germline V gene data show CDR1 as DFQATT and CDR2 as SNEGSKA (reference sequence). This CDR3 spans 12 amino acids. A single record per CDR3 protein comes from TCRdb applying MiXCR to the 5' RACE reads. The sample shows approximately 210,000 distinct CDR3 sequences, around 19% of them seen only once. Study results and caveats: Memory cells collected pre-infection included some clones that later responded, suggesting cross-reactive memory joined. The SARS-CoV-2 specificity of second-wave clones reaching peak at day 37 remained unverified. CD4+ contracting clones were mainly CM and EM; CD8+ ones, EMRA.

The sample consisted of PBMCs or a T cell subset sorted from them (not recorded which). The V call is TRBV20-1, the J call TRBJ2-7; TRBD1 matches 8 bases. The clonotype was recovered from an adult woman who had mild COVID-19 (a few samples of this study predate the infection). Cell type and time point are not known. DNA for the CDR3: TGCAGTGCTTCGGACAGGGCAGACGAGCAGTACTTC. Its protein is CSASDRADEQYF.